These 14 T cell receptor beta chains were sequenced from one sample in a study of beta chain features in type 1 diabetes. The sequenced template was cDNA made from the entire isolated RNA. TCRdb's copy holds only in-frame clones and misses some; the assay was immunoSEQ multiplex PCR. The sample contains under 950,000 clones, 17% of which appear only once. Sequenced sample: naive CD4+ T cells from blood. The receptors derive from a woman aged 18 to 35 in good health.

The chain employs TRBV2 and TRBJ1-3; 8 positions match TRBD1. Germline V lookup: CDR1 SNHLY, CDR2 FYNNEI. The CDR3 is 14 amino acids. With 8 bases clipped from V and 0 bases from J, the junction kept 3 bases outside the gene matches. The CDR3 is CASRQGNSGNTIYF. CDR3 bases: TGTGCCAGCCGACAGGGGAACTCTGGAAACACCATATATTTT.

The chain carries TRBV5-4 and TRBJ2-5; a weak D match, TRBD2 (7 bases). CDR3 length: 15 residues. Trimming removed 0 bases from V and 1 base from J, with 10 bases in between. The germline V gene encodes CDR1 SGHNT and CDR2 YYREEE (reference sequence). CDR3 loop: CASSLDREGQETQYF. The CDR3 region has the DNA TGTGCCAGCAGCTTGGACAGGGAGGGCCAAGAGACCCAGTACTTC.

This clone was recorded a few times. Other DNA sequences from this sample encode an identical CDR3 as well. The chain combines TRBV18 with TRBJ1-2; D may be TRBD1 (6 bases). Germline loops: CDR1 KGHSH, CDR2 LQKENI. CDR3 length: 13 residues. Trimming pared 6 bases from V and 2 bases from J, leaving 10 bases between. The CDR3 bases are TGTGCCAGCTCGCTACAGGGAAACTATGGCTACACCTTC. Translating it yields CASSLQGNYGYTF. Looking up the rest from reference TRBV18 and TRBJ1-2 gives the full variable domain: NAGVMQNPRHLVRRRGQEARLRCSPMKGHSHVYWYRQLPEEGLKFMVYLQKENIIDESGMPKERFSAEFPKEGPSILRIQQVVRGDSAAYFCASSLQGNYGYTFGSGTRLTVV.

The genes are TRBV2 and TRBJ1-2; D is unclear. CDR1 and CDR2 (germline): SNHLY, FYNNEI. The CDR3 is 12 residues long. V was shortened by 3 bases and J by 3 bases, with 5 bases between the two germline ends. CDR3: CASSERDYGYTF. The CDR3 DNA reads TGTGCCAGCAGTGAGAGGGACTATGGCTACACCTTC. Variable domain in full (rest from reference TRBV2 and TRBJ1-2): EPEVTQTPSHQVTQMGQEVILRCVPISNHLYFYWYRQILGQKVEFLVSFYNNEISEKSEIFDDQFSVERPDGSNFTLKIRSTKLEDSAMYFCASSERDYGYTFGSGTRLTVV.

This clone was seen a handful of times. At the DNA level, this CDR3 is encoded by other sequences in the same sample as well. V gene TRBV7-2 combines with J gene TRBJ2-5; 7 bases align to TRBD1. The germline V gene encodes CDR1 SGHTA and CDR2 FQGNSA. This CDR3 has 14 amino acids. V trimming: 1 base; J trimming: 2 bases; junction bases outside the gene matches: 1. The CDR3 bases are TGTGCCAGCAGCTTAGGGACAGGACAAGAGACCCAGTACTTC. It encodes CASSLGTGQETQYF.

V and J are TRBV20-1 and TRBJ1-1; D remains unclear. Germline V gene lookup returns CDR1 DFQATT and CDR2 SNEGSKA (reference sequence). The CDR3 loop spans 11 amino acids. Trimming stripped 3 bases from V and 3 bases from J, with 5 bases between. The CDR3: CSASWDTEAFF. CDR3 bases: TGCAGTGCTAGTTGGGACACTGAAGCTTTCTTT.

The CDR3 loop is CASSPRLAYEQYF. The DNA for the CDR3 is TGTGCCAGCAGCCCAAGGTTAGCCTACGAGCAGTACTTC. This chain links TRBV4-2 with TRBJ2-7; D call uncertain. This CDR3 is 13 amino acids long. CDR1 and CDR2 (germline): LGHNA, YNFKEQ. The ends were cut back, 4 bases at V and 2 bases at J, with 9 bases in the middle.

This clone was seen more than once but under ten times. J is TRBJ2-6 and V is TRBV5-1, with 7 bases matching TRBD2. The CDR3 covers 19 residues. In germline, CDR1 is SGHRS, CDR2 YFSETQ. V gave up 4 bases and J gave up 4 bases; unmatched junction bases: 17. The CDR3 DNA reads TGCGCCAGCAGCCTGGTTGCGGGAGCGCTCCTTGGGGGGGCCAACGTCCTGACTTTC. It encodes CASSLVAGALLGGANVLTF.

This rearrangement joins TRBV28 to TRBJ2-4; perhaps TRBD2 as D (6 bases). V lost 5 bases and J 4 bases, leaving 15 bases between the germline ends. Germline values: CDR1 MDHEN, CDR2 SYDVKM. The CDR3 sequence is 15 residues long. This chain's CDR3 is CASSGGSGRKNIQYF. The CDR3 nucleotides are TGTGCCAGCAGTGGGGGGAGTGGGCGGAAAAACATTCAGTACTTC. The variable domain in full, completed from reference TRBV28 and TRBJ2-4, reads DVKVTQSSRYLVKRTGEKVFLECVQDMDHENMFWYRQDPGLGLRLIYFSYDVKMKEKGDIPEGYSVSREKKERFSLILESASTNQTSMYLCASSGGSGRKNIQYFGAGTRLSVL.

In this sample, this clone turned up a few times. The chain employs TRBV5-4 and TRBJ2-1, with D maybe TRBD2 (5 bases). There are 16 residues in the CDR3. Germline V gene lookup returns CDR1 SGHNT and CDR2 YYREEE (reference sequence). Trimming cost V 0 bases and J 1 base, with 11 bases left between them. The CDR3 DNA reads as TGTGCCAGCAGCTTGGTTGGGAGCGGTTCCTACAATGAGCAGTTCTTC. Translation gives CASSLVGSGSYNEQFF.

The gene calls are TRBV5-1 and TRBJ2-3; 8 bases fit TRBD2. After removal of 2 bases from V and 5 bases from J, the junction contained 7 bases not matched to a gene. Germline-derived CDR1 and CDR2 are SGHRS and YFSETQ. This CDR3 spans 15 amino acids. The CDR3 nucleotides read TGCGCCAGCAGCTTAGCGGGAGATTATGGAGATACGCAGTATTTT. As protein: CASSLAGDYGDTQYF.

This clone was observed a handful of times. This chain uses TRBV7-8 with TRBJ2-3; D unclear. The germline gives CDR1 SGHVS, CDR2 FQNEAQ. The CDR3 extends over 13 amino acids. The V end lost 5 bases, the J end lost 6 bases, and 12 bases lay between the germline ends. The CDR3 region is CASSPRLLDTQYF. DNA for the CDR3: TGTGCCAGCAGCCCCAGACTTCTCGATACGCAGTATTTT.

The DNA of the CDR3 is TGTGCCAGCAGAAGGTCAAACAAAGAGACCCAGTACTTC. Translating gives CASRRSNKETQYF. The rearrangement uses TRBV28 and TRBJ2-5; no clear D. Germline assignment: CDR1 MDHEN and CDR2 SYDVKM. The V and J ends lost 6 bases and 3 bases respectively, with 11 bases between them. The CDR3 is made up of 13 amino acids.

This rearrangement joins TRBV7-9 to TRBJ2-3, with 10 bases matching TRBD1. The CDR3 extends over 16 amino acids. The V and J ends lost 5 bases and 4 bases, in that order; junction bases with no gene match: 9. Germline-derived CDR1 and CDR2 are SEHNR and FQNEAQ (reference sequence). CDR3 region: CASSPWRDRGADTQYF. CDR3 sequence (DNA): TGTGCCAGCAGCCCCTGGCGGGACAGGGGAGCAGATACGCAGTATTTT.